The rows below give T cell receptor beta chains drawn from one sample of a study of cytomegalovirus exposure and HLA in healthy donors. Libraries were prepared by immunoSEQ multiplex PCR; TCRdb keeps only in-frame clonotypes and omits some of them. The sample lists about 190,000 clones, approximately 70% occurring once. The source material was PBMCs. These receptors were collected from a woman in her twenties or thirties in good health and CMV-seropositive. Each CDR3 is given without its conserved first and last residue. The order of the fields is V gene, J gene, CDR3 protein.

V: TRBV25-1; J: TRBJ2-7; CDR3: ASSAVGGGEQY
V: TRBV2; J: TRBJ1-2; CDR3: ASGTGGYGYT
V: TRBV19; J: TRBJ2-7; CDR3: ASSRGRTYEQY
V: TRBV10-2; J: TRBJ2-2; CDR3: ASRQGMGAGELF
V: TRBV14; J: TRBJ2-1; CDR3: ASSPIGQAGNEQF
V: TRBV6-1; J: TRBJ1-5; CDR3: ASSEARDRTDSNQPQH
V: TRBV5-4; J: TRBJ2-1; CDR3: ASSWTSGSAEQF
V: TRBV11-2; J: TRBJ2-1; CDR3: ASSRTLGYNEQF
V: TRBV4-1; J: TRBJ2-1; CDR3: ASSQGGSSPYNEQF
V: TRBV7-2; J: TRBJ2-2; CDR3: ASSPPGGLNTGELF
V: TRBV9; J: TRBJ2-7; CDR3: ASSVVPTGFGEQY
V: TRBV5-1; J: TRBJ2-3; CDR3: ASSLVAGSDTQY
V: TRBV5-4; J: TRBJ2-7; CDR3: ASSLGVTGGIPYEQY
V: TRBV27; J: TRBJ2-4; CDR3: ASSLSRRGRLLAKNIQY
V: TRBV6-5; J: TRBJ2-7; CDR3: ASSYLASGSYEQY